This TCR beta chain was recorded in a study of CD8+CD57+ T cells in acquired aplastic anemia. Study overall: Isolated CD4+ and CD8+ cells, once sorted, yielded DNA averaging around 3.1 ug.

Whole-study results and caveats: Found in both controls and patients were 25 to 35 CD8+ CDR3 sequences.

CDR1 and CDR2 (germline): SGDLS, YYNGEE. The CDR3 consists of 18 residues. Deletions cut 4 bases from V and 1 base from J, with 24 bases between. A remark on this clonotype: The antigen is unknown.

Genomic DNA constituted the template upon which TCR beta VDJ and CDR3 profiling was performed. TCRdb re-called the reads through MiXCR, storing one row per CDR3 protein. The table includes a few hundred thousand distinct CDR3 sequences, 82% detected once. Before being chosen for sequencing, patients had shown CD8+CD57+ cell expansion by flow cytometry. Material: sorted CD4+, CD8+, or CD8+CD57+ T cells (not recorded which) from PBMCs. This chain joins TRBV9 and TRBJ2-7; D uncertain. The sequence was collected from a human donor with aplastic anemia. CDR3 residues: CASSLHPDTTSFSYEQYV. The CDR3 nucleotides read TGTGCCAGCAGCTTACATCCAGATACGACATCTTTTTCCTACGAGCAGTACGTC.